This T cell receptor (beta chain) originates from a study of OX40 agonist ivuxolimab in advanced cancers. Study results and caveats: Dose levels from 0.1 to 3.0 mg/kg saw CD4+ and CD8+ blood T cells expand clonally by week 6.

CDR3 length: 15 amino acids. Trimming left V 4 bases short and J 2 bases short, with 13 bases between. Germline V CDR1 and CDR2: MDHEN, SYDVKM. This clone was detected only once. Its antigen is currently unknown. Produced via immunoSEQ multiplex PCR; TCRdb's table is partial and in-frame only. Of tens of thousands of clones listed, over 90% are singletons. The sequencing here drew on CD4+ or CD8+ T cells sorted from blood, taken in a trial of the OX40 agonist ivuxolimab. The J gene is TRBJ2-3, the V gene TRBV28; possibly TRBD1 or TRBD2 for D (6 bases each). This sequence was found in an adult with an advanced solid tumor such as melanoma, head and neck, liver or kidney cancer. The CDR3 sequence: CASSSGAGHTDTQYF. Here the CDR3 DNA reads TGTGCCAGCAGTTCGGGGGCAGGACACACAGATACGCAGTATTTT.